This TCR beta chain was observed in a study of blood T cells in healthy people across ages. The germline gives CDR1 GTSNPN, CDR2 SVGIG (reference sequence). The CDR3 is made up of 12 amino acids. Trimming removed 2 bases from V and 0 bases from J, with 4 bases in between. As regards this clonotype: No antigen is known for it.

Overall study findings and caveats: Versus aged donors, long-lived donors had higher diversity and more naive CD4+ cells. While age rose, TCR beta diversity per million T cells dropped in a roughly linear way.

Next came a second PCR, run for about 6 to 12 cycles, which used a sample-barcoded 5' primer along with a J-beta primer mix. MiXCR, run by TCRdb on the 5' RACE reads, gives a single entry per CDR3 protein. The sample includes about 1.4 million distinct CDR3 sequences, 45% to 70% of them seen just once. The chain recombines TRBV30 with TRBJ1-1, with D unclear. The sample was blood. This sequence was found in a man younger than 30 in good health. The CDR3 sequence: CAWSLMNTEAFF. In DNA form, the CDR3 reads TGTGCCTGGAGTCTAATGAACACTGAAGCTTTCTTT.